Reported below is one TCR beta chain. The antigen is not known. This record comes from a study of T cell responses to AZD1222 COVID-19 vaccine. Repertoires were generated with immunoSEQ multiplex PCR, while TCRdb's copy carries only in-frame clones and drops some. The sample includes fewer than 120,000 clones, 80% to 95% of them seen just once. Germline values: CDR1 SGDLS, CDR2 YYNGEE. The J segment lost 0 bases and the V segment lost 5 bases, leaving 3 bases of the junction unmatched. CDR3 length: 14 amino acids. Overall study findings and caveats: Spike was spanned by vaccine-associated CD4 TCRs, with dominance at 160-218 and 743-854. Seropositive AZD1222 recipients at baseline numbered only 6 or 7. White British donors predominated, females outnumbered males, and clonal diversity was possibly underestimated.

The V gene is TRBV9, the J gene TRBJ1-1; 8 bases match TRBD1. The sample was peripheral blood, taken on day 0 of AZD1222 vaccination. The source of this sequence is an adult in good health. The CDR3 is CASSRTGMNTEAFF. The CDR3 DNA reads TGTGCCAGCAGTCGGACAGGGATGAACACTGAAGCTTTCTTT. The whole variable domain, remainder taken from reference TRBV9 and TRBJ1-1, is DSGVTQTPKHLITATGQRVTLRCSPRSGDLSVYWYQQSLDQGLQFLIQYYNGEERAKGNILERFSAQQFPDLHSELNLSSLELGDSALYFCASSRTGMNTEAFFGQGTRLTVV.